Included here is one TCR beta chain sequence, with context. This entry is derived from a study of blood T cells in healthy people across ages. Germline CDR1 is LGHDT and CDR2 is YNNKEL (reference sequence). This CDR3 has 16 amino acids. The V and J ends lost 6 bases and 11 bases, in that order; junction bases with no gene match: 14. Primed by a sample-barcoded 5' primer and a J-beta primer mix, a second PCR proceeded for 7 to 11 cycles. One entry per CDR3 protein, called by TCRdb with MiXCR from the 5' RACE reads. The sample contains more than 650,000 distinct CDR3 sequences, about 53% of which appear only once.

This sequence originates from an elderly man in good health. What was sequenced was blood. V gene TRBV3-1 combines with J gene TRBJ2-5, with 14 positions matching TRBD2. The DNA for the CDR3 is TGTGCCAGCAGTCAGGGGGGGACTAGCGGGAGCTCAGAGCAGTACTTC. This encodes CASSQGGTSGSSEQYF.